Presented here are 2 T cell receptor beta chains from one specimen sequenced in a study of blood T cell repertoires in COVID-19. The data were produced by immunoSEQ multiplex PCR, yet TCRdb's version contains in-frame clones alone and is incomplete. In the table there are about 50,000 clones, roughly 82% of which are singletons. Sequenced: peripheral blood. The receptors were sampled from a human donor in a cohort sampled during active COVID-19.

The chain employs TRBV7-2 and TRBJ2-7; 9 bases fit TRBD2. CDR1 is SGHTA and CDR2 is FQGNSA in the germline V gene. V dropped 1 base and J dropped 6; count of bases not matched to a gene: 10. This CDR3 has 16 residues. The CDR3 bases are TGTGCCAGCAGCTTAGTTAGCGGGAGCGGGTGGGTCGAGCAGTACTTC. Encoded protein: CASSLVSGSGWVEQYF.

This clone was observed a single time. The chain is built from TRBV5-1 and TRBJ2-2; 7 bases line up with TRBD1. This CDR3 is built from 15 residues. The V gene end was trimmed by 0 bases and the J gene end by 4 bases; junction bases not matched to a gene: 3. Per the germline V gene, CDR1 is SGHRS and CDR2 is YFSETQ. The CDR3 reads CASSLEGAGTGELFF. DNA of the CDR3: TGCGCCAGCAGCTTGGAGGGGGCGGGCACCGGGGAGCTGTTTTTT.